This T cell receptor beta chain appears in the sequencing data of a study of blood T cell repertoires in COVID-19. Overall study: The United States, Italy and Spain provided the acute and convalescent COVID-19 samples. In each case, the material was cDNA or gDNA derived from T cells, B-cell-depleted T cells, or PBMCs.

Enrollees, roughly 18 to 90 years old, lived in around 23 US areas. Donors in Cohort 3 who had recovered were those with two negative PCRs, healthcare professional clearance, or resolution of their symptoms. V lost 3 bases and J lost 1, with 9 bases in between. The CDR3 spans 13 residues. Germline V gene data show CDR1 as DFQATT and CDR2 as SNEGSKA (reference sequence). TCRdb keeps only in-frame clones here, not all; method: immunoSEQ multiplex PCR. The sample holds more than 150,000 clones, almost 85% seen once. The chain joins TRBV20-1 to TRBJ2-5; D not certain. Sequenced input: PBMCs or T cells enriched from blood (not recorded which). This TCR was sampled from a man aged 45-65 years who had recovered from COVID-19. The CDR3: CSASGQVQETQYF. The CDR3 DNA reads as TGCAGTGCTAGTGGGCAGGTCCAAGAGACCCAGTACTTC.